This is a list of T cell receptor beta chains from one sample in a study of long-term antiretroviral therapy in people with HIV. Sequencing used immunoSEQ multiplex PCR; TCRdb keeps in-frame clones, though not all of them. The repertoire includes under 14,000 clones, approximately 85% of them detected once, and about 17% sits in the top ten. Sequenced here: unsorted PBMCs, sampled 1.8 years after starting antiretroviral therapy. Receptors were obtained from a man in his forties with HIV. Both conserved end residues are part of each CDR3. D genes are given only for firm matches.

>TRBD1|14|TRBV28
CASSGTGGGQPQHF
>TRBD1|16|TRBV18
CASSSGQGEAKNIQYF
>NA|14|TRBV11-3
CASSFFSGAGELFF
>NA|16|TRBV6-6
CASSYSSNAPRAGYTF
>NA|11|TRBV28
CASSPAYEQYF
>NA|11|TRBV27
CASRGNTEAFF
>TRBD1|18|TRBV28
CASSLQEQGVRFYNEQFF
>NA|15|TRBV4-3
CASQEVGGSTGELFF
>TRBD1|16|TRBV18
CASSPGQMAPNEKLFF
>NA|18|TRBV5-4
CASSQPRFGQPSTDTQYF
>NA|16|TRBV29-1
CSVEDQRQISGNTIYF
>NA|13|TRBV27
CATQPGYSYEQYF
>NA|13|TRBV7-2
CASRGPNTDTQYF
>TRBD2|13|TRBV27
CLRERLPYNEQFF
>TRBD2|16|TRBV5-4
CASSPPDGTSDNEQFF
>NA|14|TRBV10-3
CAISDRTSTDTQYF
>NA|14|TRBV29-1
CSVEAGTVQETQYF
>NA|15|TRBV6-5
CASSYFGRDGEGYTF
>NA|16|TRBV7-6
CASSPTYDTGTDTQYF
>TRBD1|13|TRBV11-2
CASTWTGDYEQYF
>NA|12|TRBV28
CASNWRGNEAFF
>NA|14|TRBV6-5
CASSYRDYSQPQHF
>TRBD1|15|TRBV6-5
CASRRQGGSNQPQHF
>NA|16|TRBV21-1
CASSRPDLRATGELFF
>NA|15|TRBV27
CASSLWAGSSYEQYF
>NA|15|TRBV30
CAWRGEQGRQSEQYF
>TRBD2|15|TRBV29-1
CSVEDGGDSYNEQFF
>NA|13|TRBV6-5
CASSYNSYNEQFF
>NA|15|TRBV4-2
CASSQEGLQRDTQYF
>NA|12|TRBV6-5
CASRLTRGGYTF
>NA|13|TRBV7-8
CASSPGEGEKLFF
>TRBD1|17|TRBV5-6
CASSFTQNSQGDRPQHF
>TRBD2|14|TRBV29-1
CSVSSGRAGDTQYF
>TRBD2|14|TRBV10-3
CAISEARGSDEQFF
>TRBD2|16|TRBV7-3
CASSILAGSSYNEQFF
>NA|12|TRBV18
CASSPETDTQYF
>NA|16|TRBV5-4
CASSSPRGNKGNEQFF
>TRBD1|13|TRBV6-4
CASSTGDNQPQHF
>NA|15|TRBV2
CASSTGGLPTDTQYF
>TRBD1|15|TRBV19
CASSFRQGGTGELFF
>NA|12|TRBV12-5
CASGSNPLGYTF
>NA|11|TRBV7-2
CASSQNYGYTF
>NA|13|TRBV4-2
CASSQWRGDTQYF
>NA|15|TRBV7-6
CASSLPVWAGETQYF
>NA|12|TRBV9
CASTHLTDTQYF
>TRBD2|19|TRBV4-3
CASSQETLQTSGGTGELFF
>NA|13|TRBV10-3
CAISGTGSYEQYF
>NA|15|TRBV4-3
CASSQDRGVRTEAFF
>TRBD2|16|TRBV9
CASSVSLLLAENTQYF
>NA|14|TRBV11-2
CASSLVGGTGELFF
>NA|15|TRBV19
CASSHPEPSNQPQHF
>TRBD1|15|TRBV15
CATSRDRDRVSEQYF
>NA|15|TRBV6-5
CASSYSNRASGELFF
>TRBD2|18|TRBV27
CASSLSPIPGLANNEQFF
>NA|15|TRBV6-1
CASSGGWTGQETQYF